This T cell receptor beta chain was recorded in a study of blood T cells in healthy people across ages. Concerning this clonotype: Antigen specificity is unknown.

Notes on the study in general: The study found more naive CD4+ cells and higher diversity in long-lived than aged donors.

CDR3 length: 15 amino acids. Germline CDR1 and CDR2: SGHKS and YYEKEE (reference sequence). V shed 5 bases, J shed 9 bases, and the junction held 9 bases outside the gene matches. A second PCR of 7 to 11 cycles used a sample-barcoded 5' primer and a J-beta primer mix. Each cDNA was tagged by a template-switch adaptor containing 12 random nucleotides. TCRdb itself ran the 5' RACE reads through MiXCR, one entry per CDR3 protein. The top ten hold about a quarter of the sample, which has 800,000 or so distinct CDR3 sequences, 60% to 80% seen once. The rearrangement joins TRBV5-5 to TRBJ2-1, with TRBD2 matching 12 bases. This TCR came from a man aged 25-45 years in good health. Specimen: blood. The CDR3 sequence is CASSHPSGGVSEQFF. The DNA of the CDR3 is TGTGCCAGCAGTCACCCTAGCGGGGGGGTCAGTGAGCAGTTCTTC.